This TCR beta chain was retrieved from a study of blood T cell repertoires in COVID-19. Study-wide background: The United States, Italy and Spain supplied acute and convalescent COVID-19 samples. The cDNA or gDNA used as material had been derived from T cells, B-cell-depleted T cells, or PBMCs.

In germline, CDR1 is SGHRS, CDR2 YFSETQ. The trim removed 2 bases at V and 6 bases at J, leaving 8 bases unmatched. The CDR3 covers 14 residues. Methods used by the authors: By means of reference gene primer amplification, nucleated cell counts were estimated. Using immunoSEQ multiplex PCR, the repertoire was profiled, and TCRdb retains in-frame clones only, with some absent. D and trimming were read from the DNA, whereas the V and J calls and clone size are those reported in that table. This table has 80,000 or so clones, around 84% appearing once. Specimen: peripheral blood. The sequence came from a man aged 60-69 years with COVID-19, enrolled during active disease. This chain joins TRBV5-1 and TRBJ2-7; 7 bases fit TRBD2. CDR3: CASSFGLVVSEQYF. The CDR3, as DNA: TGCGCCAGCAGCTTTGGACTAGTAGTCTCCGAGCAGTACTTC.